This T cell receptor (beta chain) is from a study of OX40 agonist ivuxolimab in advanced cancers. Across the whole study: Allowance was made for prior anti-PD-1, anti-PD-L1 or anti-CTLA-4 therapy, and 40% had some. Three patients, one with hepatocellular carcinoma and two with cutaneous melanoma, achieved partial responses.

Samples of blood were obtained at baseline, on cycle 4 day 1, and on cycle 7 day 1. Using immunoSEQ multiplex PCR, the repertoire was profiled, and TCRdb retains in-frame clones only, with some absent. Counted here are 70,000 to 100,000 clones, approximately 89% occurring once; the ten biggest clones make up around 0.4%. Source: CD4+ or CD8+ T cells sorted from blood, taken in a trial of the OX40 agonist ivuxolimab. The receptor was isolated from an adult with an advanced solid tumor such as melanoma, head and neck, liver or kidney cancer.

DNA of the CDR3: TGTGCCAGTTCCGGTGGGCGGGCCAAAAACATTCAGTACTTC. This encodes CASSGGRAKNIQYF. The chain combines TRBV19 with TRBJ2-4; D gene ambiguous. CDR3 size: 14 residues. Germline V gene data show CDR1 as LNHDA and CDR2 as SQIVND (reference sequence). The V end was cut by 8 bases, the J end by 1 base, with 12 bases between.